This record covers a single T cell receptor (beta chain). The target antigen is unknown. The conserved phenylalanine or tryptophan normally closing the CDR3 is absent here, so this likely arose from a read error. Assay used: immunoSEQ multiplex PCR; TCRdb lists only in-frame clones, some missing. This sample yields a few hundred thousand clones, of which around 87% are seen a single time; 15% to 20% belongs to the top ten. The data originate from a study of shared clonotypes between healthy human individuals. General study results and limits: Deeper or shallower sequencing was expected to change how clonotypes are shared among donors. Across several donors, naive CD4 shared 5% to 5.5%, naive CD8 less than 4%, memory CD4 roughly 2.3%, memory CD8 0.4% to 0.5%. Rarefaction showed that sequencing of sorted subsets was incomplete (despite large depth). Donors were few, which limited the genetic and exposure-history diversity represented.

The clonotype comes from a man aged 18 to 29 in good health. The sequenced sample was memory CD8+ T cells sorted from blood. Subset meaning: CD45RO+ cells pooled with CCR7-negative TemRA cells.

The CDR3 region is CASSISGRTDREQYS. In DNA form, the CDR3 reads TGTGCCAGCAGCATTAGCGGCCGTACAGACCGCGAGCAGTACTCC. The gene calls are TRBV7-9 and TRBJ2-7, with a weak D call TRBD2 (6 bases). The germline V gene encodes CDR1 SEHNR and CDR2 FQNEAQ (reference sequence). V lost 5 bases and J 6 bases, leaving 20 bases between the germline ends. The CDR3 consists of 15 residues.